The 12 T cell receptor beta chains in this list originate from one sample, sequenced in a study of blood T cell repertoires in COVID-19. Using immunoSEQ multiplex PCR, the repertoire was profiled, and TCRdb retains in-frame clones only, with some absent. The profile shows around 120,000 clones, around 90% of them singletons. What was sequenced was peripheral blood. Receptor source: a woman aged 60-70 years with COVID-19, enrolled during active disease.

The chain is built from TRBV4-1 and TRBJ2-5; TRBD1 matches 9 bases. Germline CDR1 and CDR2: MGHRA and YSYEKL. V lost 5 bases to trimming and J lost 4 bases; unmatched junction nucleotides: 8. The CDR3 consists of 15 residues. The DNA for the CDR3 is TGCGCCAGCAGCTTCAGACAGGGGGAAAGAGAGACCCAGTACTTC. Translating it yields CASSFRQGERETQYF.

J is TRBJ1-5 and V is TRBV6-2 or TRBV6-3; TRBD1 matches 8 bases. Germline V lookup: CDR1 MNHEY, CDR2 SVGEGT. After removal of 2 bases from V and 1 base from J, the junction contained 10 bases not matched to a gene. This CDR3 is built from 18 residues. CDR3 DNA sequence: TGTGCCAGCAGTTACCCCGGACAGGGTCGGTCGAGCAATCAGCCCCAGCATTTT. This gives the protein CASSYPGQGRSSNQPQHF.

V usage is TRBV10-3 and J usage is TRBJ1-2, with D tentatively TRBD1 (5 bases). Germline V CDR1 and CDR2: ENHRY, SYGVKD. V was shortened by 8 bases and J by 5 bases, with 15 bases between the two germline ends. This CDR3 spans 13 amino acids. The CDR3 nucleotides are TGTGCCATCGTCGGGCAGGGAGGTTATGGCTACACCTTC. Encoded protein: CAIVGQGGYGYTF.

This chain joins TRBV4-2 and TRBJ2-1; no clear D gene. V was clipped by 4 bases and J by 5 bases, with 9 bases between them. CDR3 length: 13 residues. Germline assignment: CDR1 LGHNA and CDR2 YNFKEQ. CDR3 region: CASSPETNNEQFF. The CDR3 region has the DNA TGTGCCAGCAGCCCCGAAACAAACAATGAGCAGTTCTTC.

The genes are TRBV12-3 or TRBV12-4 and TRBJ1-2; TRBD1 might be the D (6 bases). Trimming removed 6 bases from V and 14 bases from J, with 16 bases in between. There are 11 residues in the CDR3. This CDR3 is CASSQQGPLTF. The CDR3 DNA follows: TGTGCCAGCAGCCAACAGGGTCCGCTAACCTTC.

In this sample, this clone turned up once. The chain links TRBV5-8 to TRBJ1-5; D ambiguous. Germline V gene lookup returns CDR1 SGHTS and CDR2 YDEGEE. Between the trimmed V and J ends, which lost 1 base and 5 bases, there was a span of 10 bases. The CDR3 extends over 14 amino acids. DNA for the CDR3: TGTGCCAGCAGCTTGAGAGGGCCCGATCAGCCCCAGCATTTT. Translation: CASSLRGPDQPQHF.

V is TRBV7-9 and J is TRBJ1-1; D uncertain. The germline CDR1 and CDR2 sequences are SEHNR and FQNEAQ (reference sequence). V shed 4 bases and J shed 6 bases, with 6 bases lying between them. The CDR3 length is 11 residues. In DNA, the CDR3 is TGTGCCAGCAGCTCGGGTGCTGAAGCTTTCTTT. Its protein product is CASSSGAEAFF.

The V gene is TRBV6-5, the J gene TRBJ1-6, with 8 nucleotides matching TRBD1. Trimming removed 4 bases from V and 9 bases from J; junction bases left unmatched: 8. CDR3 size: 15 residues. Germline loops: CDR1 MNHEY, CDR2 SVGAGI. The CDR3 region is CASSWETGARSPLHF. The CDR3 region has the DNA TGTGCCAGCAGTTGGGAGACAGGGGCGCGTTCACCCCTCCACTTT.

V gene TRBV12-5 combines with J gene TRBJ2-1; the D gene is possibly TRBD2 (7 bases). Germline CDR1 and CDR2: LGHNT and FRNRAP. The CDR3 runs 16 residues. The germline V and J ends were trimmed by 3 bases and 9 bases, with 21 bases remaining between them. The DNA for the CDR3 is TGTGCTAGTGGTTTAGGGGGGGACTACCGATCCCCTGAGCAGTTCTTC. Protein sequence: CASGLGGDYRSPEQFF.

V is TRBV7-8 and J is TRBJ2-2; the D gene is possibly TRBD1 (5 bases). CDR1 and CDR2 (germline): SGHVS, FQNEAQ. The V and J ends lost 0 bases and 6 bases respectively, with 5 bases between them. CDR3 length: 13 residues. The CDR3 DNA is TGTGCCAGCAGCTTAGCCAGGGCCGGGGAGCTGTTTTTT. Amino acids: CASSLARAGELFF.

This clone showed up just once. The V and J genes are TRBV18 and TRBJ2-1, with a tentative D call TRBD1 (6 bases). The CDR3 is 18 amino acids. Germline-derived CDR1 and CDR2 are KGHSH and LQKENI. Trimming pared 8 bases from V and 1 base from J, leaving 24 bases between. This chain's CDR3 is CASVGAGAQRKSYNEQFF. DNA of the CDR3: TGTGCCAGCGTGGGGGCTGGGGCCCAACGAAAATCCTACAATGAGCAGTTCTTC.

This rearrangement joins TRBV2 to TRBJ1-2; maybe TRBD1 (6 bases). This CDR3 is built from 14 residues. Germline assignment: CDR1 SNHLY and CDR2 FYNNEI. V was trimmed by 4 bases and J by 7 bases, leaving 16 bases between them. DNA of the CDR3: TGTGCCAGCAGTGCAGAGGGGGACGATAGTGGCTACACCTTC. Its protein is CASSAEGDDSGYTF.